This passage covers 30 T cell receptor beta chains from one sample sequenced in a study of beta chain features in type 1 diabetes. General study results and limits: Type 1 diabetes patients had TCRB CDR3s that were shorter (moderately but significantly so) in all four CD4+ subsets.

Their recognized antigens are unknown. The investigators reverse transcribed all of the isolated RNA, so they sequenced expressed TCRB transcripts. Sequencing was performed with immunoSEQ multiplex PCR; in TCRdb, only in-frame clones are kept and a portion is missing. The sample has a few hundred thousand clones, roughly 13% seen once; the top ten hold roughly 0.015%. The sample was naive CD4+ T cells from blood. These receptors were taken from a woman between 18 and 29 years old with type 1 diabetes.

In this sample, this clone turned up a few times. The chain is built from TRBV5-4 and TRBJ2-2, with a possible D match to TRBD2 (6 bases). Per germline, CDR1 SGHNT and CDR2 YYREEE (reference sequence). V shed 6 bases and J shed 5 bases, with 17 bases lying between them. The CDR3 contains 15 residues. The CDR3 protein is CASTREREITGELFF. The CDR3, as DNA: TGTGCCAGCACACGTGAACGGGAGATAACCGGGGAGCTGTTTTTT.

This clone was recorded a few times. The V and J genes are TRBV14 and TRBJ2-3; TRBD1 agrees at 10 bases. The length of the CDR3 is 16 residues. V shed 3 bases and J 1 base; nucleotides not matched to a gene: 4. Germline CDR1 reads SGHDN; CDR2 reads FVKESK. This chain's CDR3 is CASSHGDRGRTDTQYF. CDR3 DNA sequence: TGTGCCAGCAGCCATGGCGACAGGGGGCGCACAGATACGCAGTATTTT.

Of note for this clone: Sequence at one end of the junction differs from germline and may be a read error. The J gene is TRBJ2-7, the V gene TRBV6-5; TRBD2 matches 7 bases. Germline V gene sequence: CDR1 MNHEY, CDR2 SVGAGI. This CDR3 has 15 residues. This chain's CDR3 is CASSSRSAGEDRQYF. CDR3 bases: TGTGCCAGCAGTTCACGGAGCGCGGGAGAGGATAGGCAGTACTTT.

The chain couples TRBV30 to TRBJ1-2; 9 bases align to TRBD1. V trimming: 2 bases; J trimming: 7 bases; junction bases outside the gene matches: 5. The CDR3 runs 13 residues. From germline, CDR1 is GTSNPN and CDR2 SVGIG (reference sequence). The CDR3 region is CAWSPGQGSGYTF. The CDR3 nucleotides read TGTGCCTGGAGTCCGGGACAGGGCTCTGGCTACACCTTC.

The chain recombines TRBV15 with TRBJ2-2; possible D gene TRBD1, 6 bases. The CDR3 totals 14 residues. The germline CDR1 and CDR2 sequences are LNHNV and YYDKDF (reference sequence). V was cut by 6 bases and J by 6 bases, with 14 bases left in between. CDR3 loop: CATSTQGNSGELFF. The CDR3 region has the DNA TGTGCCACCAGTACACAGGGAAACTCCGGGGAGCTGTTTTTT.

This chain links TRBV9 with TRBJ2-1; TRBD2 agrees at 10 bases. J lost 6 bases, V lost 3 bases, and 6 bases had no gene match. The V gene's germline CDR1 is SGDLS and CDR2 YYNGEE. This CDR3 spans 15 amino acids. The CDR3 is CASSGRLAGSNEQFF. CDR3 bases: TGTGCCAGCAGCGGTAGACTAGCGGGCTCCAATGAGCAGTTCTTC.

The chain employs TRBV7-2 and TRBJ2-1; D is unresolved. Germline loops: CDR1 SGHTA, CDR2 FQGNSA. The CDR3 runs to 14 residues. The V end was cut by 5 bases, the J end by 6 bases, with 14 bases between. The CDR3 region is CASSLLELANEQFF. CDR3 DNA sequence: TGTGCCAGCAGCCTCCTGGAGTTGGCCAATGAGCAGTTCTTC.

In this sample, this clone turned up many times. This sequence joins TRBV19 and TRBJ2-6; unclear D gene. Per the germline V gene, CDR1 is LNHDA and CDR2 is SQIVND (reference sequence). This CDR3 region has 16 residues. With 5 bases removed from V and 1 base from J, the gap between germline ends came to 12 bases. The CDR3 is CASSAVYQSGANVLTF. DNA for the CDR3: TGTGCCAGTAGTGCCGTTTATCAGTCTGGGGCCAACGTCCTGACTTTC.

The chain recombines TRBV29-1 with TRBJ1-2, with D possibly being TRBD1 (6 bases). Trimming stripped 2 bases from V and 6 bases from J, with 13 bases between. Germline CDR1 and CDR2: SQVTM and ANQGSEA. This CDR3 has 13 amino acids. The CDR3, as DNA: TGCAGCGTTGAATTAGGGGGTAGAAATGGCTACACCTTC. Amino acid sequence: CSVELGGRNGYTF.

This clone was counted only a few times. V is TRBV4-2 and J is TRBJ2-7, with 8 bases lining up with TRBD2. The J segment lost 5 bases and the V segment lost 2 bases, leaving 17 bases of the junction unmatched. The CDR3 loop spans 18 amino acids. Germline-derived CDR1 and CDR2 are LGHNA and YNFKEQ. CDR3 protein: CASSQRIGGGGRIHEQYF. The CDR3 DNA reads TGTGCCAGCAGCCAACGGATCGGGGGGGGCGGGAGGATCCACGAGCAGTACTTC.

This clone has only a few counts. V usage is TRBV28 and J usage is TRBJ2-5, with 10 bases that match TRBD2. The CDR3 extends over 14 amino acids. Germline V CDR1 and CDR2: MDHEN, SYDVKM. Trimming at V came to 6 bases and at J to 3 bases, leaving 4 bases not matched to a gene. The CDR3 DNA is TGTGCCAGCAGCCTAGCGGGAGAGAAAGAGACCCAGTACTTC. It yields the protein CASSLAGEKETQYF.

This clone came up many times. The chain carries TRBV29-1 and TRBJ2-7; a possible D gene is TRBD1 (5 bases). Trimming removed 6 bases from V and 3 bases from J, with 15 bases in between. This CDR3 has 13 residues. In germline, CDR1 is SQVTM, CDR2 ANQGSEA. The CDR3 DNA is TGCAGCGTAGCTCTGGGGCCTCGCTACGAGCAGTACTTC. It yields the protein CSVALGPRYEQYF.

This clone appeared a few times. The chain uses TRBV18 and TRBJ2-7; 12 bases are shared with TRBD2. Germline V gives CDR1 KGHSH, CDR2 LQKENI. J gave up 2 bases and V 2 bases, and 10 bases lay outside the gene matches. The CDR3 sequence is 18 residues long. The CDR3 bases are TGTGCCAGCTCACCAAGAACCGGGACTAGCGGGTGGACCTACGAGCAGTACTTC. It translates to CASSPRTGTSGWTYEQYF.

The rearrangement uses TRBV7-8 and TRBJ2-7, with D maybe TRBD1 (6 bases). V shed 0 bases and J shed 6 bases, with 12 bases lying between them. CDR1 and CDR2 from the germline V gene are SGHVS and FQNEAQ. This CDR3 is 14 amino acids long. The CDR3 sequence: CASSLAYRAGEQYV. The CDR3 DNA sequence: TGTGCCAGCAGCTTAGCCTACAGGGCTGGCGAGCAGTACGTC.

This chain joins TRBV18 and TRBJ2-7; the match to TRBD1 covers 9 bases. With 4 bases clipped from V and 2 bases from J, the junction kept 9 bases outside the gene matches. Germline CDR1 reads KGHSH; CDR2 reads LQKENI. This CDR3 region has 16 residues. The chain's CDR3 is CASSRGFGQGTYEQYV. Written as DNA, the CDR3 is TGTGCCAGCTCACGCGGATTCGGACAGGGGACCTACGAGCAGTACGTC.

The J gene is TRBJ1-1, the V gene TRBV18; D may be TRBD1 (6 bases). Deletions cut 0 bases from V and 5 bases from J, with 13 bases between. CDR3 length: 15 residues. Germline CDR1 reads KGHSH; CDR2 reads LQKENI. The CDR3 DNA follows: TGTGCCAGCTCACCACCGGGGGGGCCACGAACTGAAGCTTTCTTT. Its protein is CASSPPGGPRTEAFF. Supplemented by reference TRBV18 and TRBJ1-1, the full variable domain reads NAGVMQNPRHLVRRRGQEARLRCSPMKGHSHVYWYRQLPEEGLKFMVYLQKENIIDESGMPKERFSAEFPKEGPSILRIQQVVRGDSAAYFCASSPPGGPRTEAFFGQGTRLTVV.

The chain links TRBV30 to TRBJ2-5; D is possibly TRBD2 (6 bases). Trimming left V 0 bases short and J 4 bases short, with 9 bases between. CDR3 length: 13 amino acids. Germline loops: CDR1 GTSNPN, CDR2 SVGIG (reference sequence). CDR3: CAWSVRLGETQYF. The DNA for the CDR3 is TGTGCCTGGAGTGTAAGACTAGGAGAGACCCAGTACTTC.

This clone turned up a few times. The rearrangement links TRBV7-3 to TRBJ2-3; 11 bases map to TRBD2. In germline, CDR1 is SGHTA, CDR2 FQGTGA. The CDR3 totals 16 residues. V lost 4 bases to trimming and J lost 6 bases; unmatched junction nucleotides: 9. CDR3 residues: CASSSGTSGGTDTQYF. CDR3 sequence (DNA): TGTGCCAGCAGCTCCGGGACTAGCGGCGGGACGGATACGCAGTATTTT.

This clone occurred a few times. This chain links TRBV19 with TRBJ2-4, with D possibly being TRBD1 (6 bases). V was clipped by 6 bases and J by 0 bases, with 27 bases between them. CDR1 and CDR2 from the germline V gene are LNHDA and SQIVND (reference sequence). There are 20 residues in the CDR3. CDR3 in DNA: TGTGCCAGTAGCCCTCCCCCCTGGGCAGGGGATAGTATAGCCAAAAACATTCAGTACTTC. This translates into CASSPPPWAGDSIAKNIQYF.

This clone was observed a handful of times. The V call is TRBV15, the J call TRBJ2-5; 16 positions agree with TRBD2. CDR1 is LNHNV and CDR2 is YYDKDF in the germline V gene (reference sequence). V trimming: 1 base; J trimming: 5 bases; junction bases outside the gene matches: 7. The CDR3 runs 18 residues. The CDR3 reads CATSRGGLAGGLTETQYF. In nucleotides, the CDR3 is TGTGCCACCAGCAGAGGGGGACTAGCGGGAGGGCTGACGGAGACCCAGTACTTC.

The chain joins TRBV7-9 to TRBJ2-1; tentative D call: TRBD1 (6 bases). Germline V gene data show CDR1 as SEHNR and CDR2 as FQNEAQ (reference sequence). Trimming cost V 2 bases and J 7 bases, with 12 bases left between them. The length of the CDR3 is 14 residues. The CDR3 loop reads CASSLLGAVNEQFF. DNA of the CDR3: TGTGCCAGCAGCTTATTGGGGGCAGTAAATGAGCAGTTCTTC.

This sequence joins TRBV7-9 and TRBJ2-7, with TRBD2 identical over 10 bases. The length of the CDR3 is 15 residues. V lost 5 bases to trimming and J lost 2 bases; unmatched junction nucleotides: 6. The germline V gene has CDR1 SEHNR and CDR2 FQNEAQ (reference sequence). This CDR3 is CASSRRTSGPYEQYF. The CDR3 DNA follows: TGTGCCAGCAGCCGGCGGACTAGCGGCCCCTACGAGCAGTACTTC. Full variable domain (outside the CDR3, taken from reference TRBV7-9 and TRBJ2-7): DTGVSQNPRHKITKRGQNVTFRCDPISEHNRLYWYRQTLGQGPEFLTYFQNEAQLEKSRLLSDRFSAERPKGSFSTLEIQRTEQGDSAMYLCASSRRTSGPYEQYFGPGTRLTVT.

This clone was seen a handful of times. This rearrangement joins TRBV2 to TRBJ2-7, with 8 bases identical to TRBD1. V was pared by 2 bases and J by 2 bases, with 5 bases of the junction left unmatched. CDR1 and CDR2 from the germline V gene are SNHLY and FYNNEI. CDR3 length: 15 amino acids. The CDR3 coding sequence is TGTGCCAGCAGTGAACGGACAGGGATCACCTACGAGCAGTACTTC. It is translated as CASSERTGITYEQYF.

This rearrangement joins TRBV21-1 to TRBJ2-4; the table's D call of TRBD2 was not tested on the DNA. TRBV21-1 is a pseudogene. This CDR3 comprises 16 residues. The CDR3 reads CASSIPSGIAKNIQYF. CDR3 in DNA: TGTGCCAGCAGCATTCCTAGCGGCATAGCCAAAAACATTCAGTACTTC.

The V gene is TRBV18, the J gene TRBJ2-5; tentatively, D is TRBD1 (6 bases). CDR1 is KGHSH, CDR2 LQKENI, per germline. The CDR3 spans 15 residues. Trimming took 4 bases from V and 4 from J, leaving 16 bases between them. In DNA form, the CDR3 reads TGTGCCAGCTCACGAGTTGGGGCAGGGGCAGAGACCCAGTACTTC. It translates to CASSRVGAGAETQYF.

This clone was found a few times. This chain uses TRBV20-1 with TRBJ2-1, with D unresolved. V lost 1 base to trimming and J lost 7 bases, with 5 bases between them. The CDR3 totals 11 residues. The germline gives CDR1 DFQATT, CDR2 SNEGSKA (reference sequence). The CDR3 nucleotides read TGCAGTGCTAGAGCCCGGAATGAGCAGTTCTTC. Its protein product is CSARARNEQFF.

The chain recombines TRBV12-5 with TRBJ1-1; no definite D call. Deletions cut 4 bases from V and 8 bases from J, with 14 bases between. Germline V lookup: CDR1 LGHNT, CDR2 FRNRAP. CDR3 length equals 13 residues. In DNA form, the CDR3 reads TGTGCTAGTGGTTCCCTTGACATATCCGAAGCTTTCTTT. The encoded protein is CASGSLDISEAFF.

This chain uses TRBV9 with TRBJ2-1; tentatively, D is TRBD1 (6 bases). Germline V lookup: CDR1 SGDLS, CDR2 YYNGEE. Between the trimmed V and J ends, which lost 4 bases and 2 bases, there was a span of 13 bases. The CDR3 consists of 15 residues. The CDR3 protein is CASSPEWGPYNEQFF. DNA for the CDR3: TGTGCCAGCAGCCCGGAATGGGGGCCCTACAATGAGCAGTTCTTC. The full variable domain, with the rest looked up from reference TRBV9 and TRBJ2-1, is DSGVTQTPKHLITATGQRVTLRCSPRSGDLSVYWYQQSLDQGLQFLIQYYNGEERAKGNILERFSAQQFPDLHSELNLSSLELGDSALYFCASSPEWGPYNEQFFGPGTRLTVL.

The V and J genes are TRBV4-1 and TRBJ2-4; tentative D call: TRBD2 (5 bases). V dropped 2 bases and J dropped 0 bases, with 8 bases sitting between them. The CDR3 length is 15 residues. Germline lookup yields CDR1 MGHRA and CDR2 YSYEKL. Here the CDR3 reads CASSQPREAKNIQYF. The CDR3 DNA is TGCGCCAGCAGCCAACCTCGGGAAGCCAAAAACATTCAGTACTTC.

V usage is TRBV6-6 and J usage is TRBJ1-1; TRBD1 aligns across 10 bases. Germline trimming cut 8 bases from V and 4 bases from J; bases unmatched to any gene: 4. The CDR3 covers 13 residues. From germline, CDR1 is MNHNY and CDR2 SVGAGI (reference sequence). CDR3 coding DNA: TGTGCCAGCGGACAGGGGGTGAGCACTGAAGCTTTCTTT. This gives the protein CASGQGVSTEAFF.